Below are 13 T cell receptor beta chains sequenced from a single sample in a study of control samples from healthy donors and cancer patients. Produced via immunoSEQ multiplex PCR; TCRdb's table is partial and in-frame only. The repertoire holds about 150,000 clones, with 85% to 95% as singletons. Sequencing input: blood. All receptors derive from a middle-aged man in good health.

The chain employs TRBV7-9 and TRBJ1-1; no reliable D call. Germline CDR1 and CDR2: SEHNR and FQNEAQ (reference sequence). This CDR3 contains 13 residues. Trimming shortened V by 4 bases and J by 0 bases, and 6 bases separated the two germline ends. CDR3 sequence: CASSYLLNTEAFF. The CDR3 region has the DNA TGTGCCAGCAGCTACCTTTTGAACACTGAAGCTTTCTTT.

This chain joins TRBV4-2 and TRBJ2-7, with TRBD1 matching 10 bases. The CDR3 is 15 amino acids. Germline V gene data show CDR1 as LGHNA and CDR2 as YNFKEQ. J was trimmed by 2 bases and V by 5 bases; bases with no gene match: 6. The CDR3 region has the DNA TGTGCCAGCAGCTTGGGACAGGGGAGGACCTACGAGCAGTACTTC. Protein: CASSLGQGRTYEQYF.

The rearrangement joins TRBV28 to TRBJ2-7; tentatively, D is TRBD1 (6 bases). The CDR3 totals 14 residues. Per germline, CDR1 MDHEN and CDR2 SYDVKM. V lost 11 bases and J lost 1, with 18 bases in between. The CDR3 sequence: CALGKQGGSYEQYF. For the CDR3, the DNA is TGTGCCTTAGGGAAACAGGGCGGTTCCTACGAGCAGTACTTC.

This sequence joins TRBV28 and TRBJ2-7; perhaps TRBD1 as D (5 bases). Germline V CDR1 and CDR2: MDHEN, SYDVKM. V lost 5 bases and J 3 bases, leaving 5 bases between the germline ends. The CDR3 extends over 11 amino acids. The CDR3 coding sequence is TGTGCCAGCAGTGACAGCTACGAGCAGTACTTC. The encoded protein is CASSDSYEQYF.

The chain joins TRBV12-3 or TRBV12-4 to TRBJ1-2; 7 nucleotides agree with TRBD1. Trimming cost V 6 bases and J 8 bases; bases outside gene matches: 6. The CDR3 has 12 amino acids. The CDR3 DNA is TGTGCCAGCAGATTACAGGGGTCGGGCTACACCTTC. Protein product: CASRLQGSGYTF.

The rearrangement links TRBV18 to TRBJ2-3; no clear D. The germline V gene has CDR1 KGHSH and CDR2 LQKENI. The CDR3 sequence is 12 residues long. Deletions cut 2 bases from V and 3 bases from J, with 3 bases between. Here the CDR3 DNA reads TGTGCCAGCTCACCAGAGACAGATACGCAGTATTTT. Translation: CASSPETDTQYF.

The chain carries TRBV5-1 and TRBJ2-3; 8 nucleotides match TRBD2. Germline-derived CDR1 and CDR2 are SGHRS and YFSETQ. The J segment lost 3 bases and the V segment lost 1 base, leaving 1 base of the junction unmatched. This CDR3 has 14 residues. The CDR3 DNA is TGCGCCAGCAGCTTGTCGGGAGGGACAGATACGCAGTATTTT. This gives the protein CASSLSGGTDTQYF. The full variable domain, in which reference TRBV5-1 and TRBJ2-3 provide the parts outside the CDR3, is KAGVTQTPRYLIKTRGQQVTLSCSPISGHRSVSWYQQTPGQGLQFLFEYFSETQRNKGNFPGRFSGRQFSNSRSEMNVSTLELGDSALYLCASSLSGGTDTQYFGPGTRLTVL.

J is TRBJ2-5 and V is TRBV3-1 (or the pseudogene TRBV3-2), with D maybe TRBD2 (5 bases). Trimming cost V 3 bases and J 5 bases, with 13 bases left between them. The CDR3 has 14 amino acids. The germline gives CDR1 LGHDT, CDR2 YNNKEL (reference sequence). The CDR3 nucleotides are TGTGCCAGCAGCCAGATCGGAGGTCGGGAGACCCAGTACTTC. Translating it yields CASSQIGGRETQYF.

CDR3 sequence (DNA): TGTGCCAGCAGCCCCGGGGACACCGGGGAGCTGTTTTTT. Residues: CASSPGDTGELFF. The chain links TRBV9 to TRBJ2-2, with D tentatively TRBD2 (5 bases). The CDR3 is made up of 13 amino acids. In germline, CDR1 is SGDLS, CDR2 YYNGEE. V lost 4 bases to trimming and J lost 3 bases, with 7 bases between them.

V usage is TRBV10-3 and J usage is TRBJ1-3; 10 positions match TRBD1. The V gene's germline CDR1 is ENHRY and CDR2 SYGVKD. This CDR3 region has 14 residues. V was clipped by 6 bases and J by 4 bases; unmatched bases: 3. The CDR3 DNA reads TGTGCCATCAGAGGGACAGGGGAAGGAAACACCATATATTTT. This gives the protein CAIRGTGEGNTIYF.

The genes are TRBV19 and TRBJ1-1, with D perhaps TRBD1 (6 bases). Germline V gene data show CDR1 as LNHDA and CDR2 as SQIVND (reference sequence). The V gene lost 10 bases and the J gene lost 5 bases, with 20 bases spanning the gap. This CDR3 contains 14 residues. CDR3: CATRPGDKKTEAFF. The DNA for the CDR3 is TGTGCCACCAGGCCGGGGGACAAAAAAACTGAAGCTTTCTTT. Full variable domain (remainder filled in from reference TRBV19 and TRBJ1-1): DGGITQSPKYLFRKEGQNVTLSCEQNLNHDAMYWYRQDPGQGLRLIYYSQIVNDFQKGDIAEGYSVSREKKESFPLTVTSAQKNPTAFYLCATRPGDKKTEAFFGQGTRLTVV.

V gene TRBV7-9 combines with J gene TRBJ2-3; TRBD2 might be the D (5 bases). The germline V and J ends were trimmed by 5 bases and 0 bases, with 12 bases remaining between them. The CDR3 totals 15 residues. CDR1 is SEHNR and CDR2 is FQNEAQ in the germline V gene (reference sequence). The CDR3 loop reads CASSALEPSTDTQYF. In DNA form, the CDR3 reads TGTGCCAGCAGCGCACTAGAACCTAGCACAGATACGCAGTATTTT.

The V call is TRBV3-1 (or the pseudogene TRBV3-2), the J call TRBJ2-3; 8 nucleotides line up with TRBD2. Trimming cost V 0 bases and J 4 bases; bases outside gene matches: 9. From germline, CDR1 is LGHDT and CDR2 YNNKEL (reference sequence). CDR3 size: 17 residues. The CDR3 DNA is TGTGCCAGCAGCCAAGATCTCAGCGGGAGCGGCGCAGATACGCAGTATTTT. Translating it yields CASSQDLSGSGADTQYF.